This TCR beta chain was observed in a study of T cells in Graves' hyperthyroidism and ophthalmopathy. Study-level results: Separating ophthalmopathy from stable hyperthyroidism was achieved by a 13 V-J model.

Trimming pared 5 bases from V and 6 bases from J, leaving 26 bases between. Looked up from germline, CDR1 is SGHTA and CDR2 is FQGTGA. This CDR3 is 18 amino acids long. The TCR beta CDR3 regions underwent amplification using RNA transcripts as the source. Using the HTBI primer set, a first-round RT-PCR was run on the TCR CDR3. TCRdb independently ran MiXCR on the multiplex PCR reads; one entry per CDR3 protein. The sample yields fewer than 500,000 distinct CDR3 sequences, 14% to 15% seen once. This clonotype was counted ten times or more. Antigen: not known. The TCR sequence derives from a man between 18 and 29 years old with Graves' ophthalmopathy. This chain links TRBV7-3 with TRBJ2-1; D may be TRBD2 (12 bases). The sequencing sample was made of blood. The CDR3 here is CASSLDRGRLAGVNEQFF. CDR3 nucleotides: TGTGCCAGCAGCCTGGACAGGGGGCGACTAGCGGGAGTCAATGAGCAGTTCTTC. Complete variable domain (other parts from reference TRBV7-3 and TRBJ2-1): GAGVSQTPSNKVTEKGKYVELRCDPISGHTALYWYRQSLGQGPEFLIYFQGTGAADDSGLPNDRFFAVRPEGSVSTLKIQRTERGDSAVYLCASSLDRGRLAGVNEQFFGPGTRLTVL.